This T cell receptor beta chain was recovered during a study of blood T cell repertoires in COVID-19. The protocol was immunoSEQ multiplex PCR, while the TCRdb copy is restricted to in-frame clones and leaves out a portion. This table holds 90,000 to 150,000 clones, more than 75% found once. The receptor comes from a woman in her 50s with acute or convalescent COVID-19. Sequences were obtained from peripheral blood.

Here the CDR3 reads CASSQDMRQIEAFF. The CDR3 nucleotides are TGCGCCAGCAGCCAAGATATGAGGCAGATTGAAGCTTTCTTT. V and J are TRBV4-3 and TRBJ1-1; D remains unclear. The ends were cut back, 0 bases at V and 7 bases at J, with 12 bases in the middle. This CDR3 spans 14 amino acids. CDR1 LGHNA and CDR2 YSLEER come from the germline V gene.